The 2 T cell receptor beta chains reported below all come from one sample, sequenced in a study of T cell responses to AZD1222 COVID-19 vaccine. Repertoires were generated with immunoSEQ multiplex PCR, while TCRdb's copy carries only in-frame clones and drops some. The table records around 160,000 clones, 82% of them present only once. The source material was peripheral blood, sampled on day 0 of MenACWY control vaccination. These receptors were obtained from an adult in good health.

The chain couples TRBV18 to TRBJ2-2, with a tentative D call TRBD2 (5 bases). From germline, CDR1 is KGHSH and CDR2 LQKENI. Trimming removed 1 base at V and 3 bases at J, with 21 bases between. This CDR3 spans 19 amino acids. CDR3 residues: CASSPRLSGHIGDTGELFF. The DNA of the CDR3 is TGTGCCAGCTCACCACGATTGTCAGGTCATATCGGGGACACCGGGGAGCTGTTTTTT.

V gene TRBV3-1 (or the pseudogene TRBV3-2) combines with J gene TRBJ2-1, with 8 bases identical to TRBD1. Germline V gives CDR1 LGHDT, CDR2 YNNKEL (reference sequence). The CDR3 extends over 17 amino acids. V was pared by 5 bases and J by 4 bases, with 13 bases of the junction left unmatched. This CDR3 reads CASSRSRGPGLYNEQFF. As DNA, the CDR3 is TGTGCCAGCAGCAGGAGCAGGGGGCCCGGCCTTTACAATGAGCAGTTCTTC.